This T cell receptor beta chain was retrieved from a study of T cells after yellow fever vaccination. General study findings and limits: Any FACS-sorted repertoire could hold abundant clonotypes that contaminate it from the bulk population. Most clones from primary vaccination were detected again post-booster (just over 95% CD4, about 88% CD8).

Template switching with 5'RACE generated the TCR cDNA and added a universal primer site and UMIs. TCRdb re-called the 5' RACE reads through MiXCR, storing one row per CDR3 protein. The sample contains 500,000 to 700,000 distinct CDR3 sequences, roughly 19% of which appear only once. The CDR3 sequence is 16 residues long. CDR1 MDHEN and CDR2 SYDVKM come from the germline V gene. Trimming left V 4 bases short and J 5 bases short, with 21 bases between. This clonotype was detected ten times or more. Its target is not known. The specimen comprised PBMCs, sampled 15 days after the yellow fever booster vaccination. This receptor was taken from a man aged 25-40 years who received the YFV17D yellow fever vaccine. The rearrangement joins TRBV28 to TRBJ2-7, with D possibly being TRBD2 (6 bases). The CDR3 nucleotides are TGTGCCAGCAGTTCTCTGTATAGCGGCGGAGGGGACGAGCAGTACTTC. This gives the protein CASSSLYSGGGDEQYF. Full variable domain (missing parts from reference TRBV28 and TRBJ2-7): DVKVTQSSRYLVKRTGEKVFLECVQDMDHENMFWYRQDPGLGLRLIYFSYDVKMKEKGDIPEGYSVSREKKERFSLILESASTNQTSMYLCASSSLYSGGGDEQYFGPGTRLTVT.